This T cell receptor beta chain stems from a study of regulatory T cells in long-lasting Graves disease. Germline CDR1 and CDR2: MNHEY and SVGAGI. The CDR3 runs to 15 residues. V shed 2 bases, J shed 7 bases, and the junction held 3 bases outside the gene matches. Time point of the sample: newly diagnosed GD, antithyroid drugs for less than 3 months. The authors made the TCR library using RNA they extracted from PBMCs. For TCR beta, libraries came from iRepertoire HTBI primers and Arm-PCR of CDR3 regions. TCRdb passed the multiplex PCR reads through MiXCR, listing each CDR3 protein once. Here the sample spans roughly 400,000 distinct CDR3 sequences, approximately 16% being singletons. The sample holds many counts of this clonotype. The sample was also reused in another study, on T cells in Graves' hyperthyroidism and ophthalmopathy.

This chain connects TRBV6-5 to TRBJ2-3; 13 positions agree with TRBD2. This specimen consisted of peripheral blood mononuclear cells (PBMCs), obtained at new diagnosis, from a patient treated with antithyroid drugs. The receptor's source is a woman in her late teens or twenties with Graves disease. CDR3 DNA sequence: TGTGCCAGCAGTTACGGACTAGCGGGAGCGAATACGCAGTATTTT. The encoded protein is CASSYGLAGANTQYF.